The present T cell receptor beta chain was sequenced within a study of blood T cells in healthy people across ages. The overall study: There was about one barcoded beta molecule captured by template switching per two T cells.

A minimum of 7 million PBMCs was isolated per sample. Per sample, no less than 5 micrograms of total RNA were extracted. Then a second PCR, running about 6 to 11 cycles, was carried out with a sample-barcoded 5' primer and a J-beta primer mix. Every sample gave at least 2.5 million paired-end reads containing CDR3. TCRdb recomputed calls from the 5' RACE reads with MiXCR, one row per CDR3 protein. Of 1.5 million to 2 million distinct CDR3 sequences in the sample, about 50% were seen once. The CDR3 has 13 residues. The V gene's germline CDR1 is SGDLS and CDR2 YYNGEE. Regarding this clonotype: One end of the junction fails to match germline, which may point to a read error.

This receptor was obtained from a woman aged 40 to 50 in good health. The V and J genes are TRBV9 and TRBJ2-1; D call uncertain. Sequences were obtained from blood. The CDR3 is CAGSASDENEQFF. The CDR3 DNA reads TGTGCCGGCAGCGCCTCAGATGAAAATGAGCAGTTCTTC.